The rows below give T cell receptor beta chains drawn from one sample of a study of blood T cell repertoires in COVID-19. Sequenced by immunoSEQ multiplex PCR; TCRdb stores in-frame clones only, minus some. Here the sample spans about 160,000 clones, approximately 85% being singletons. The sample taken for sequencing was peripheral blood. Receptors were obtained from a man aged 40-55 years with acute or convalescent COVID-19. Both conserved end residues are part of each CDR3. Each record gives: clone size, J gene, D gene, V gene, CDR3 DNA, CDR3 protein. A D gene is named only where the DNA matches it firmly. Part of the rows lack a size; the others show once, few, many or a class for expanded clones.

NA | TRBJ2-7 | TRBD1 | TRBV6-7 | TGTGCCAGCAGTTACTCGGTTTCCTCTACAGGGGAAGTCCCCTACGAGCAGTACTTC | CASSYSVSSTGEVPYEQYF
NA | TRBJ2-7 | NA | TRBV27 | TGTGCCAGCAGTCCCCTTCTATCCGGGTCCGAGCAGTACTTC | CASSPLLSGSEQYF
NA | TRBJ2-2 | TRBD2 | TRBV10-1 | TGCGCCAGCAGTGACATGGAGCGGGGAAACACCGGGGAGCTGTTTTTT | CASSDMERGNTGELFF
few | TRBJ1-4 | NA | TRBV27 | TGTGCCAGCAGTCTATCACAGGGTTGGAATGAAAAACTGTTTTTT | CASSLSQGWNEKLFF
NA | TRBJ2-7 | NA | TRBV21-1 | TGTGCCAGCAGCAAAGAAGGGTATAGAGGGGTGGGACTAGACGAGCAGTACTTC | CASSKEGYRGVGLDEQYF
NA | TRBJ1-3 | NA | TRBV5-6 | TGTGCCAGCAGCGCCTGGGAGGTTGGAAACACCATATATTTT | CASSAWEVGNTIYF
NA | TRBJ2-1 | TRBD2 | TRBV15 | TGTGCCACCAGCACTAGTATCGGGACTAGCGGGTACAATGAGCAGTTCTTC | CATSTSIGTSGYNEQFF
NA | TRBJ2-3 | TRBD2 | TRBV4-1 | TGCGCCAGCAGCCAAGAGAGGAGCGGGGGGGCAGATACGCAGTATTTT | CASSQERSGGADTQYF
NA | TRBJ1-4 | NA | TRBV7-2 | TGTGCCAGCGGCCCGGGGTGGGGTATCGAAAAACTGTTTTTT | CASGPGWGIEKLFF
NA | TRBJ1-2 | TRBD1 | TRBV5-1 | TGCGCCAGCAGCTTTGGGGACAGGGGGCGTGAGGACTATGGCTACACCTTC | CASSFGDRGREDYGYTF
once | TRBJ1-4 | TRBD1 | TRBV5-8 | TGTGCCAGCAGCGTGACAGGGGGGGCAACTAATGAAAAACTGTTTTTT | CASSVTGGATNEKLFF
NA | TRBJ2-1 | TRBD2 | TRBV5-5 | TGTGCCAGCACCCCAAACTTGGGACTAGGTTCCTACAATGAGCAGTTCTTC | CASTPNLGLGSYNEQFF
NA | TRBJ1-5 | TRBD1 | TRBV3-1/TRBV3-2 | TGTGCCAGCAGTGGTTCTCACGGACAGGGTGATCAGCCCCAGCATTTT | CASSGSHGQGDQPQHF
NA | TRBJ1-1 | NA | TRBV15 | TGTGCCACCAGCAGGACAGGACCGAACACTGAAGCTTTCTTT | CATSRTGPNTEAFF
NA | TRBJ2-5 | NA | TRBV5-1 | TGCGCCAGCAGCCAGGGAGGGGGTGAGACCCAGTACTTC | CASSQGGGETQYF
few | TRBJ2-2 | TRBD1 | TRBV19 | TGTGCCAGTAGATGGACAGGGTTGGACACCGGGGAGCTGTTTTTT | CASRWTGLDTGELFF
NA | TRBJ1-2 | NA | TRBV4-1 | TGCGCCAGCAGCCAAGTTGCGATCTCTAACTATGGCTACACCTTC | CASSQVAISNYGYTF
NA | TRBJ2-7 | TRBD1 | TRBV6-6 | TGTGCCAGCACCACCGGCTGGGACAGGGGGCACGAGCAGTACTTC | CASTTGWDRGHEQYF
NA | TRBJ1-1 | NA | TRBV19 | TGTGCCAGTCGCTACTTCACAGGAACTGAAGCTTTCTTT | CASRYFTGTEAFF
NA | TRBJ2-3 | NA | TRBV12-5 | TGTGCTAGTGTTTCAATCGGTATTAACCTAAGAGATACGCAGTATTTT | CASVSIGINLRDTQYF
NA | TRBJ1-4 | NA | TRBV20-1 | TGCAGTGCTAGTAGGGGAACTAATGAAAAACTGTTTTTT | CSASRGTNEKLFF
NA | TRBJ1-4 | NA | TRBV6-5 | TGTGCCAGCAGTTACTATGGGCAGGCCGGGGATGAAAAACTGTTTTTT | CASSYYGQAGDEKLFF
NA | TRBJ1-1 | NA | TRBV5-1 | TGCGCCAGCAGGGGTGGGGACTCTTGGAACACTGAAGCTTTCTTT | CASRGGDSWNTEAFF
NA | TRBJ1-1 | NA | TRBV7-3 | TGTGCCAGCAGCTTAACCAGGTACACTGAAGCTTTCTTT | CASSLTRYTEAFF
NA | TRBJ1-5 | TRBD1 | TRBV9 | TGTGCCAGCAGTCGGACAGGGAGCAATCAGCCCCAGCATTTT | CASSRTGSNQPQHF
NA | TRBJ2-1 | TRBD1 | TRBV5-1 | TGCGCCAGCAGCGTGACAGGGGTGAATATAGATGAGCAGTTCTTC | CASSVTGVNIDEQFF
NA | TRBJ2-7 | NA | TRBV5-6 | TGTGCCAGCAGCTTGGCGGCAGGGCGTCATGAGCAGTACTTC | CASSLAAGRHEQYF
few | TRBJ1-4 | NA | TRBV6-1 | TGTGCCAGCAGTGAATCGGGCGAGGGCCATGAAAAACTGTTTTTT | CASSESGEGHEKLFF
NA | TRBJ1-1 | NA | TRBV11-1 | TGTGCCAGCATGCACACAATGAACACTGAAGCTTTCTTT | CASMHTMNTEAFF
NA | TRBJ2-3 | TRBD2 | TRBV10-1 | TGCGCCAGCAGTGAACTAGCGGGGGTTAGCACAGATACGCAGTATTTT | CASSELAGVSTDTQYF
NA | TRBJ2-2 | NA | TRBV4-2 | TGTGCCAGCAGCCCGCGCACAGGGTTGGACGGGGAGCTGTTTTTT | CASSPRTGLDGELFF
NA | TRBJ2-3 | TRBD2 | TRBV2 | TGTGCCAGCAGTGGTTCTGCTAGCGGGGGTAGTGATACGCAGTATTTT | CASSGSASGGSDTQYF
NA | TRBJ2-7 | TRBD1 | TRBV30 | TGTGCCTGGTCTAGCTCAGGGGGCTACGAGCAGTACTTC | CAWSSSGGYEQYF
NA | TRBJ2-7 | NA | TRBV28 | TGTGCCAGCAGTTTGGGGGGGCCCTACGAGCAGTACTTC | CASSLGGPYEQYF
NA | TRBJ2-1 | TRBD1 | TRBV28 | TGTGCCAGCAGTAGACAGGGGAATGAGCAGTTCTTC | CASSRQGNEQFF
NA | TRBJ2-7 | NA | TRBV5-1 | TGCGCCAGCAGCTTGTCAGGGAACTACGAGCAGTACTTC | CASSLSGNYEQYF
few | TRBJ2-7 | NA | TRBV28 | TGTGCCAGCAGTTCGACAGGTAGGGGGACCTACGAGCAGTACTTC | CASSSTGRGTYEQYF
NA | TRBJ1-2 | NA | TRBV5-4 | TGTGCCAGCAGCCTAAACGACTATGGCTACACCTTC | CASSLNDYGYTF
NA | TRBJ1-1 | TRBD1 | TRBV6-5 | TGTGCCAGCAGGCCTACAGGGGAGGTAAACACTGAAGCTTTCTTT | CASRPTGEVNTEAFF
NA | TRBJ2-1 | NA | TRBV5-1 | TGCGCCAGCAGCCAACGGACAGATTACAATGAGCAGTTCTTC | CASSQRTDYNEQFF
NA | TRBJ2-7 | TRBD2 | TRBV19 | TGTGCCAGTAGTGGACTAGCGGGAGGTGGTTCCTACGAGCAGTACTTC | CASSGLAGGGSYEQYF
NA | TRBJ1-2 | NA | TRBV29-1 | TGCAGCGTTGACCGACACAGGGATAGGGGCTATGGCTACACCTTC | CSVDRHRDRGYGYTF
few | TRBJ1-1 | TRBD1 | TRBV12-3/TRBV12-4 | TGTGCCAGCCGGGACAGGGTGACTGAAGCTTTCTTT | CASRDRVTEAFF
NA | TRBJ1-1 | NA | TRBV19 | TGTGCCACGGGCAACAGGGTCACTGAAGCTTTCTTT | CATGNRVTEAFF
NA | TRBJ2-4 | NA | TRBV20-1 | TGCAGTGCTGATCAGGAAAACATTCAGTACTTC | CSADQENIQYF
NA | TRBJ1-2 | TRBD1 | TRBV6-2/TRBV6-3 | TGTGCCAGCAGTCAAGGGACAGGGCGACCCGATATCTATGGCTACACCTTC | CASSQGTGRPDIYGYTF
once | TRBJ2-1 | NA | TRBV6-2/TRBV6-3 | TGTGCCAGCAGTTACCCTAGTCTCCATGAGCAGTTCTTC | CASSYPSLHEQFF
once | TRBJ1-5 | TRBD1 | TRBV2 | TGTGCCAGCACCCCTGGGCGGACAGGACGGGGAACCCAGCCCCAGCATTTT | CASTPGRTGRGTQPQHF
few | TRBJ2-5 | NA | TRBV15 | TGTGCCACCAGCAGAGATTGGAACAGTCAAGAGACCCAGTACTTC | CATSRDWNSQETQYF
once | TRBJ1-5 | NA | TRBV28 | TGTGCCAGCAGTTTCAGGGTTAGGGCGAATCAGCCCCAGCATTTT | CASSFRVRANQPQHF
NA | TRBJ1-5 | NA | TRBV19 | TGTGCCAGTAGTTTCCAAACCAGGGGTGGCCAGCCCCAGCATTTT | CASSFQTRGGQPQHF
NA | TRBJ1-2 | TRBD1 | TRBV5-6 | TGTGCCAGCAGCCCCCCCGGGACAGGTAATGGCTACACCTTC | CASSPPGTGNGYTF
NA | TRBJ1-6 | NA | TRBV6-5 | TGTGCCAGCAGTTATGAGGGAGGCGATAATTCACCCCTCCACTTT | CASSYEGGDNSPLHF